The T cell receptor beta chain under discussion was sequenced for a study of blood T cell repertoires in COVID-19. About the study: Sources were T cells, B-cell-depleted T cells, or PBMCs; the material itself was cDNA or gDNA.

This clone was found once. In the original analysis: Amplification with reference gene primers provided the estimates of nucleated cell counts. Sequencing was performed with immunoSEQ multiplex PCR; in TCRdb, only in-frame clones are kept and a portion is missing. That table is the source of V, J and clone size, and D and trimming were worked out from the DNA. The sample includes approximately 190,000 clones, roughly four fifths seen only once; the top ten take about 15%. Trimming cost V 11 bases and J 5 bases, with 10 bases left between them. The CDR3 spans 12 residues. Per germline, CDR1 MNHEY and CDR2 SVGAGI.

Sequenced sample: peripheral blood. The sequence came from a man younger than 45 with active or convalescent COVID-19. The chain uses TRBV6-5 and TRBJ1-6; a weak D match, TRBD1 (5 bases). CDR3 nucleotide sequence: TGTGCCCTAGGGGTGCATAATTCACCCCTCCACTTT. It translates to CALGVHNSPLHF.